These T cell receptor beta chains were read from a single sample in a study of vaccination effects on CD4 cells after COVID-19. Their recognized antigens are unknown. Profiled with immunoSEQ multiplex PCR; TCRdb holds only in-frame clones, not every one. Of some 14,000 clones in the sample, 55% to 85% are singletons; the top ten hold roughly 9.9%. The sequences come from CD4+ T cells from PBMCs cultured with SARS-CoV-2 spike peptides, collected after COVID-19 vaccination. Every receptor here comes from a human donor who received a COVID-19 vaccine. CDR3s include the opening cysteine and the closing phenylalanine or tryptophan. A D gene is named only where the DNA matches it firmly. Clone size appears in some rows only: once, few, many, or a class for an expanded clone.

j_gene: TRBJ2-7; v_gene: TRBV5-8; abundance: few; d_gene: TRBD2; CDR3aa: CASSLETSGSNYEQYF; CDR3nt: TGTGCCAGCAGCTTGGAGACTAGCGGGAGTAACTACGAGCAGTACTTC
j_gene: TRBJ2-7; v_gene: TRBV10-3; abundance: .; d_gene: .; CDR3aa: CAIRGGSLYEQYF; CDR3nt: TGTGCCATCAGGGGGGGCTCCCTTTACGAGCAGTACTTC
j_gene: TRBJ2-6; v_gene: TRBV2; abundance: .; d_gene: .; CDR3aa: CASCRDSGANVLTF; CDR3nt: TGTGCCAGCTGCAGGGACTCTGGGGCCAACGTCCTGACTTTC
j_gene: TRBJ1-4; v_gene: TRBV7-2; abundance: .; d_gene: .; CDR3aa: CASSMDLGEKLFF; CDR3nt: TGTGCCAGCAGCATGGACCTTGGGGAAAAACTGTTTTTT
j_gene: TRBJ2-7; v_gene: TRBV11-3; abundance: .; d_gene: TRBD2; CDR3aa: CASSTYSGSAQYF; CDR3nt: TGTGCCAGCAGCACCTATAGCGGGAGCGCACAGTACTTC
j_gene: TRBJ2-1; v_gene: TRBV11-3; abundance: .; d_gene: .; CDR3aa: CASSLRSGINEQFF; CDR3nt: TGTGCCAGCAGCCTAAGGTCAGGGATCAATGAGCAGTTCTTC
j_gene: TRBJ2-3; v_gene: TRBV4-1; abundance: .; d_gene: .; CDR3aa: CASSQDRVDTQYF; CDR3nt: TGCGCCAGCAGCCAAGATCGGGTAGATACGCAGTATTTT
j_gene: TRBJ2-7; v_gene: TRBV27; abundance: few; d_gene: .; CDR3aa: CASREGDYEQYF; CDR3nt: TGTGCCAGCAGGGAGGGAGACTACGAGCAGTACTTC
j_gene: TRBJ2-2; v_gene: TRBV30; abundance: few; d_gene: TRBD2; CDR3aa: CAWSVDGRASGELFF; CDR3nt: TGTGCCTGGAGTGTCGACGGGAGGGCCTCCGGGGAGCTGTTTTTT
j_gene: TRBJ1-6; v_gene: TRBV5-1; abundance: .; d_gene: TRBD1; CDR3aa: CASSLQGDNSPLHF; CDR3nt: TGCGCCAGCAGCTTACAGGGGGATAATTCACCCCTCCACTTT
j_gene: TRBJ1-1; v_gene: TRBV18; abundance: .; d_gene: .; CDR3aa: CASSHRDTNTEAFF; CDR3nt: TGTGCCAGCTCTCACCGGGACACAAACACTGAAGCTTTCTTT
j_gene: TRBJ2-5; v_gene: TRBV24-1; abundance: .; d_gene: .; CDR3aa: CATSQGGKETQYF; CDR3nt: TGTGCCACCAGTCAGGGGGGGAAAGAGACCCAGTACTTC
j_gene: TRBJ1-1; v_gene: TRBV6-6; abundance: few; d_gene: .; CDR3aa: CASSYGSPTEAFF; CDR3nt: TGTGCCAGCAGTTACGGGAGCCCGACTGAAGCTTTCTTT
j_gene: TRBJ2-2; v_gene: TRBV24-1; abundance: .; d_gene: .; CDR3aa: CATSESGTPGAGELFF; CDR3nt: TGTGCCACCAGTGAATCCGGGACTCCGGGCGCCGGGGAGCTGTTTTTT
j_gene: TRBJ1-6; v_gene: TRBV7-8; abundance: few; d_gene: TRBD1; CDR3aa: CASSLGTGVNSPLHF; CDR3nt: TGTGCCAGCAGCCTGGGGACAGGGGTTAATTCACCCCTCCACTTT
j_gene: TRBJ2-7; v_gene: TRBV6-5; abundance: .; d_gene: TRBD1; CDR3aa: CASSSGTGPYEQYF; CDR3nt: TGTGCCAGCAGTTCCGGGACAGGGCCCTACGAGCAGTACTTC
j_gene: TRBJ2-1; v_gene: TRBV7-9; abundance: .; d_gene: .; CDR3aa: CASSPEGRGGSSYNEQFF; CDR3nt: TGTGCCAGCAGCCCAGAGGGCAGGGGGGGGAGCTCCTACAATGAGCAGTTCTTC
j_gene: TRBJ2-7; v_gene: TRBV15; abundance: .; d_gene: TRBD2; CDR3aa: CATSRASGGWRPYEQYF; CDR3nt: TGTGCCACCAGCAGAGCATCGGGGGGATGGCGTCCCTACGAGCAGTACTTC
j_gene: TRBJ2-3; v_gene: TRBV7-8; abundance: .; d_gene: .; CDR3aa: CASSLGQKGDTQYF; CDR3nt: TGTGCCAGCAGCTTAGGGCAGAAGGGAGATACGCAGTATTTT
j_gene: TRBJ2-7; v_gene: TRBV11-2; abundance: .; d_gene: TRBD1; CDR3aa: CASSLTGTGGYEQYF; CDR3nt: TGTGCCAGCAGCTTGACCGGGACAGGGGGCTACGAGCAGTACTTC
j_gene: TRBJ2-5; v_gene: TRBV11-2; abundance: .; d_gene: TRBD2; CDR3aa: CASSPLRGAQETQYF; CDR3nt: TGTGCCAGCAGCCCGTTGCGGGGGGCTCAAGAGACCCAGTACTTC
j_gene: TRBJ1-1; v_gene: TRBV7-9; abundance: few; d_gene: .; CDR3aa: CASSLGSGTEAFF; CDR3nt: TGTGCCAGCAGCTTAGGTTCCGGCACTGAAGCTTTCTTT
j_gene: TRBJ2-1; v_gene: TRBV11-3; abundance: .; d_gene: .; CDR3aa: CASSLGGSSYNEQFF; CDR3nt: TGTGCCAGCAGCTTAGGGGGCAGCTCCTACAATGAGCAGTTCTTC
j_gene: TRBJ1-6; v_gene: TRBV15; abundance: .; d_gene: .; CDR3aa: CATSRDRQNNSPLHF; CDR3nt: TGTGCCACCAGCAGAGATCGGCAGAATAATTCACCCCTCCACTTT
j_gene: TRBJ2-7; v_gene: TRBV5-1; abundance: .; d_gene: TRBD2; CDR3aa: CASSSTSGSYLYEQYF; CDR3nt: TGCGCCAGCAGCTCCACTAGCGGGAGTTACTTATACGAGCAGTACTTC
j_gene: TRBJ1-1; v_gene: TRBV28; abundance: .; d_gene: .; CDR3aa: CASSLSGVLTEAFF; CDR3nt: TGTGCCAGCAGCCTTTCAGGGGTGTTAACTGAAGCTTTCTTT
j_gene: TRBJ1-6; v_gene: TRBV7-2; abundance: .; d_gene: .; CDR3aa: CASSSISPLYDNSPLHF; CDR3nt: TGTGCCAGCAGCTCCATAAGCCCCCTCTATGATAATTCACCCCTCCACTTT
j_gene: TRBJ1-1; v_gene: TRBV18; abundance: .; d_gene: TRBD1; CDR3aa: CASSQKQGALGTEAFF; CDR3nt: TGTGCCAGCTCACAAAAACAGGGGGCCCTGGGCACTGAAGCTTTCTTT
j_gene: TRBJ1-4; v_gene: TRBV12-3/TRBV12-4; abundance: once; d_gene: TRBD1; CDR3aa: CASSRGHGEKLFF; CDR3nt: TGTGCCAGCAGTAGGGGGCACGGTGAAAAACTGTTTTTT
j_gene: TRBJ2-3; v_gene: TRBV7-9; abundance: .; d_gene: TRBD2; CDR3aa: CASSLGSGNTQYF; CDR3nt: TGTGCCAGCAGCTTAGGGAGCGGGAATACGCAGTATTTT
j_gene: TRBJ1-2; v_gene: TRBV5-1; abundance: .; d_gene: .; CDR3aa: CASSPPGTEYKGYTF; CDR3nt: TGCGCCAGCAGCCCCCCCGGGACGGAGTATAAGGGCTACACCTTC
j_gene: TRBJ2-7; v_gene: TRBV6-5; abundance: .; d_gene: .; CDR3aa: CASSRFDEQYF; CDR3nt: TGTGCCAGCAGTAGGTTTGACGAGCAGTACTTC
j_gene: TRBJ1-2; v_gene: TRBV20-1; abundance: .; d_gene: TRBD1; CDR3aa: CSASRGWDRGHGYTF; CDR3nt: TGCAGTGCTAGTCGAGGGTGGGACAGGGGTCATGGCTACACCTTC
j_gene: TRBJ1-1; v_gene: TRBV14; abundance: .; d_gene: .; CDR3aa: CASSQGVLAGTTAFF; CDR3nt: TGTGCCAGCAGCCAAGGAGTGTTGGCAGGGACAACAGCTTTCTTT
j_gene: TRBJ1-3; v_gene: TRBV3-1/TRBV3-2; abundance: .; d_gene: .; CDR3aa: CASSQDTNQASGNTIYF; CDR3nt: TGTGCCAGCAGCCAAGACACGAACCAAGCCTCTGGAAACACCATATATTTT
j_gene: TRBJ2-1; v_gene: TRBV7-9; abundance: .; d_gene: .; CDR3aa: CASTPGGSGSYNEQFF; CDR3nt: TGTGCCAGCACCCCCGGGGGTAGCGGCTCATACAATGAGCAGTTCTTC
j_gene: TRBJ1-5; v_gene: TRBV6-5; abundance: .; d_gene: .; CDR3aa: CASSSRGEEGNQPQHF; CDR3nt: TGTGCCAGCAGTTCCCGGGGGGAGGAGGGCAATCAGCCCCAGCATTTT
j_gene: TRBJ2-1; v_gene: TRBV20-1; abundance: .; d_gene: TRBD2; CDR3aa: CSASRDYSYNEQFF; CDR3nt: TGCAGTGCTAGTCGGGACTACTCCTACAATGAGCAGTTCTTC
j_gene: TRBJ2-7; v_gene: TRBV28; abundance: .; d_gene: .; CDR3aa: CASSPPASLVDFLGQYF; CDR3nt: TGTGCCAGCAGTCCGCCCGCCTCCTTAGTGGATTTTCTGGGGCAGTACTTC
j_gene: TRBJ1-5; v_gene: TRBV10-3; abundance: .; d_gene: TRBD1; CDR3aa: CAIRGTGGNQPQHF; CDR3nt: TGTGCCATCAGGGGGACAGGGGGCAATCAGCCCCAGCATTTT
j_gene: TRBJ1-6; v_gene: TRBV10-3; abundance: .; d_gene: .; CDR3aa: CAISESRDASSPLHF; CDR3nt: TGTGCCATCAGTGAGTCGCGGGACGCAAGTTCACCCCTCCACTTT
j_gene: TRBJ1-5; v_gene: TRBV6-1; abundance: .; d_gene: TRBD1; CDR3aa: CASSDGDRGTYSNQPQHF; CDR3nt: TGTGCCAGCAGTGATGGGGACAGGGGGACATATAGCAATCAGCCCCAGCATTTT
j_gene: TRBJ1-1; v_gene: TRBV5-1; abundance: .; d_gene: .; CDR3aa: CASSLAPQGGRTEAFF; CDR3nt: TGCGCCAGCAGCTTGGCGCCCCAGGGTGGAAGAACTGAAGCTTTCTTT
j_gene: TRBJ2-7; v_gene: TRBV4-1; abundance: few; d_gene: .; CDR3aa: CASSQPPSYEQYF; CDR3nt: TGCGCCAGCAGCCAACCCCCCTCCTACGAGCAGTACTTC